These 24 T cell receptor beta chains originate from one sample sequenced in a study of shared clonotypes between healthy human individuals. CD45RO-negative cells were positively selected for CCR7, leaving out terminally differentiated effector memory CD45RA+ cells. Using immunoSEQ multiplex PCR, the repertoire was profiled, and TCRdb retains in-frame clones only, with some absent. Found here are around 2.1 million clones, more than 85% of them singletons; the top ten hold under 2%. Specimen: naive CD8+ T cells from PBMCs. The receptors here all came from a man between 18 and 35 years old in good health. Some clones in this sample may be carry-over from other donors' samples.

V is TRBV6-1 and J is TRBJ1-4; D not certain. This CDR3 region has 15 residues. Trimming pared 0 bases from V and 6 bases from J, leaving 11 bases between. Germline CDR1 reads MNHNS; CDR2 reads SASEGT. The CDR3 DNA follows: TGTGCCAGCAGTGAAGCGGGCTGGACTCATGAAAAACTGTTTTTT. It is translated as CASSEAGWTHEKLFF.

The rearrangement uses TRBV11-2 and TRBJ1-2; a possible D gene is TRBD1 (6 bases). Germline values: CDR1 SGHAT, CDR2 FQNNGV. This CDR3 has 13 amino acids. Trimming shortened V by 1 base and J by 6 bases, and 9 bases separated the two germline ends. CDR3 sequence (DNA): TGTGCCAGCAGCTTAGGGGGGGCAGATGGCTACACCTTC. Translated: CASSLGGADGYTF. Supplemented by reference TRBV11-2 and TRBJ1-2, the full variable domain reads EAGVAQSPRYKIIEKRQSVAFWCNPISGHATLYWYQQILGQGPKLLIQFQNNGVVDDSQLPKDRFSAERLKGVDSTLKIQPAKLEDSAVYLCASSLGGADGYTFGSGTRLTVV.

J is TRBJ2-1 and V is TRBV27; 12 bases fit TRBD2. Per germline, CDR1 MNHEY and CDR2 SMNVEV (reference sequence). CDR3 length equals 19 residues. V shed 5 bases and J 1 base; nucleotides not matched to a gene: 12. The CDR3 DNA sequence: TGTGCCAGCAGTAACGACGGGACTAGCGGGCTCCGATCCTACAATGAGCAGTTCTTC. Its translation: CASSNDGTSGLRSYNEQFF.

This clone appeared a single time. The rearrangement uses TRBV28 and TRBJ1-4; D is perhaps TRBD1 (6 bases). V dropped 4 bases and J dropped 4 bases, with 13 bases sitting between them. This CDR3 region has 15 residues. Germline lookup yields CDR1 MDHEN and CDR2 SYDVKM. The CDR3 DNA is TGTGCCAGCAGTTCGTTACAGGGAAATAATGAAAAACTGTTTTTT. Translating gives CASSSLQGNNEKLFF. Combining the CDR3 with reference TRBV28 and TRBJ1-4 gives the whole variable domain DVKVTQSSRYLVKRTGEKVFLECVQDMDHENMFWYRQDPGLGLRLIYFSYDVKMKEKGDIPEGYSVSREKKERFSLILESASTNQTSMYLCASSSLQGNNEKLFFGSGTQLSVL.

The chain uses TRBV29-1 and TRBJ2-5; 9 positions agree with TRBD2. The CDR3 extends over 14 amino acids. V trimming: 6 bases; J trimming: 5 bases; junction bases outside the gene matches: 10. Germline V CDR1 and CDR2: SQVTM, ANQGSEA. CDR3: CSVGGGGVLETQYF. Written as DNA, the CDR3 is TGCAGCGTGGGCGGGGGGGGAGTCTTGGAGACCCAGTACTTC.

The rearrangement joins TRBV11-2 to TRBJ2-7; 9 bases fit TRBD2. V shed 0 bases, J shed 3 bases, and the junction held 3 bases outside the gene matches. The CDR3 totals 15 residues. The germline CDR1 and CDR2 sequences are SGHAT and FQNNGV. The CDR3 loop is CASSLEPAGGYEQYF. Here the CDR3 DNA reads TGTGCCAGCAGCTTAGAACCAGCGGGAGGCTACGAGCAGTACTTC.

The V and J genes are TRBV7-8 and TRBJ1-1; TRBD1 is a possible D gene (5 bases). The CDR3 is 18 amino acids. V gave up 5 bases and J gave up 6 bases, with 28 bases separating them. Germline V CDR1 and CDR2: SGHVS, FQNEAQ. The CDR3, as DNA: TGTGCCAGCAGCCCAAAATTTGCTACTCAGGGATCCGCGGCTGAAGCTTTCTTT. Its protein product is CASSPKFATQGSAAEAFF.

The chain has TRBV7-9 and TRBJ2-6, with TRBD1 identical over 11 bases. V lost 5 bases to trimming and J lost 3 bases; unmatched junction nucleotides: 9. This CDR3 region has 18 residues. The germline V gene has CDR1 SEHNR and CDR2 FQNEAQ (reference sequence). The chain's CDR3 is CASSPDRGLLGGANVLTF. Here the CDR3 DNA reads TGTGCCAGCAGCCCGGACAGGGGGCTTTTGGGTGGGGCCAACGTCCTGACTTTC.

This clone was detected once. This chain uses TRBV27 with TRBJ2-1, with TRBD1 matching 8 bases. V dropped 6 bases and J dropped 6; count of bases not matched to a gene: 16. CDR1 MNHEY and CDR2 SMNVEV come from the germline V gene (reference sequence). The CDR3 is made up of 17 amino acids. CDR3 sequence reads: CASRSFPARTGGNEQFF. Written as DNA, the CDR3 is TGTGCCAGCAGATCATTCCCAGCCCGCACAGGGGGCAATGAGCAGTTCTTC.

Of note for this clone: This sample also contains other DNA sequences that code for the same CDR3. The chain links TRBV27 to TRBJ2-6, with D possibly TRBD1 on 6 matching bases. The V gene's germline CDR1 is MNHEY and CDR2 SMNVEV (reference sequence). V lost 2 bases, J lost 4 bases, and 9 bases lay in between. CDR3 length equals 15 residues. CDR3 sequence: CASSLQGSGANVLTF. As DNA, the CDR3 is TGTGCCAGCAGTTTACAGGGGTCCGGGGCCAACGTCCTGACTTTC.

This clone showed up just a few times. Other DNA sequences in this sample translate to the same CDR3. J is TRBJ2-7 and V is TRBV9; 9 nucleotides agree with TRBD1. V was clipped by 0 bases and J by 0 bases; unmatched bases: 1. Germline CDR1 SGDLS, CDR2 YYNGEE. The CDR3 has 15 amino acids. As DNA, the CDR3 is TGTGCCAGCAGCGTAGGGGGACAGGGCTCCTACGAGCAGTACTTC. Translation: CASSVGGQGSYEQYF. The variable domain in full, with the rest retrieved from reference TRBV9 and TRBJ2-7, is DSGVTQTPKHLITATGQRVTLRCSPRSGDLSVYWYQQSLDQGLQFLIQYYNGEERAKGNILERFSAQQFPDLHSELNLSSLELGDSALYFCASSVGGQGSYEQYFGPGTRLTVT.

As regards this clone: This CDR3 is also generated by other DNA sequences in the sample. Here the CDR3 DNA reads TGTGCCAGCAGCTTGACAGGAGATACGCAGTATTTT. It specifies CASSLTGDTQYF. The chain employs TRBV7-8 and TRBJ2-3, with TRBD1 as a possible D gene (6 bases). Germline assignment: CDR1 SGHVS and CDR2 FQNEAQ. The germline V and J ends were trimmed by 3 bases and 5 bases, with 6 bases remaining between them. The length of the CDR3 is 12 residues.

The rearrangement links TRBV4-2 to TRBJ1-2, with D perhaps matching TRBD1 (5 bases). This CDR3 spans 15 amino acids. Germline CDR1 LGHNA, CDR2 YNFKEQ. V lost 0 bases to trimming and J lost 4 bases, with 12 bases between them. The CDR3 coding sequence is TGTGCCAGCAGCCAAGATAGCAGGGCCAGCTATGGCTACACCTTC. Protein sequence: CASSQDSRASYGYTF.

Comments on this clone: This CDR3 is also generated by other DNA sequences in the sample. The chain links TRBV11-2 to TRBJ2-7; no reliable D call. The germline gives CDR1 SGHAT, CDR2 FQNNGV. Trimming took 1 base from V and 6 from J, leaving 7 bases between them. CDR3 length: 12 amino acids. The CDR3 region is CASSLGPLEQYF. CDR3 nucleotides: TGTGCCAGCAGCTTAGGTCCACTCGAGCAGTACTTC.

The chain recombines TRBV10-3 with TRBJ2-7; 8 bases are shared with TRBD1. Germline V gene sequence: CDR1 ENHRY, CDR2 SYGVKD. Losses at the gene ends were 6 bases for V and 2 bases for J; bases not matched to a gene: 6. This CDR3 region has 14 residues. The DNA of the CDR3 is TGTGCCATCAGCCGGACAGGGAAAACCTACGAGCAGTACTTC. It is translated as CAISRTGKTYEQYF.

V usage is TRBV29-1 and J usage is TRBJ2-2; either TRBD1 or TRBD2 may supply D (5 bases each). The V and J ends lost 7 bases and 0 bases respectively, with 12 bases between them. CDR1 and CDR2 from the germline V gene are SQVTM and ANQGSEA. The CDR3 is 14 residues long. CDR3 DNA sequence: TGCAGCGCGAGGGGCTCAGCGAACACCGGGGAGCTGTTTTTT. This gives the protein CSARGSANTGELFF.

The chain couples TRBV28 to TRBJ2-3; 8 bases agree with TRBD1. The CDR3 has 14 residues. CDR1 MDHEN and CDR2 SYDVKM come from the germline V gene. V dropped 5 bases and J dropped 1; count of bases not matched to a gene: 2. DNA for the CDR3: TGTGCCAGCAGTGAGACAGGGGGCACAGATACGCAGTATTTT. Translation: CASSETGGTDTQYF.

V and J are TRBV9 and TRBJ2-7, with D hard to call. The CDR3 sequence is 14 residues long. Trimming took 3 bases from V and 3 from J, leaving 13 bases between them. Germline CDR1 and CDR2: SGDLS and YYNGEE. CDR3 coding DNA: TGTGCCAGCAGCGATAACGAGGTAAACTACGAGCAGTACTTC. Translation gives CASSDNEVNYEQYF.

The CDR3 DNA reads TGCAGCGTTTCTCTCGGCGGCCTAACCTACGAGCAGTACTTC. Its translation is CSVSLGGLTYEQYF. The V gene is TRBV29-1, the J gene TRBJ2-7, with no clear D. V lost 5 bases and J lost 2, with 16 bases in between. Germline V CDR1 and CDR2: SQVTM, ANQGSEA. The CDR3 is 14 residues long.

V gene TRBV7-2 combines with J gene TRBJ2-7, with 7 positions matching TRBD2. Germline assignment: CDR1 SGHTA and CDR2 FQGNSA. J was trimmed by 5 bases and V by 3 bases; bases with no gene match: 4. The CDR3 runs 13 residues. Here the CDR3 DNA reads TGTGCCAGCAGCTTGGGGGGAGGGGACGAGCAGTACTTC. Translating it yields CASSLGGGDEQYF. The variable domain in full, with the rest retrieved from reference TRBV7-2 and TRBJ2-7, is GAGVSQSPSNKVTEKGKDVELRCDPISGHTALYWYRQSLGQGLEFLIYFQGNSAPDKSGLPSDRFSAERTGGSVSTLTIQRTQQEDSAVYLCASSLGGGDEQYFGPGTRLTVT.

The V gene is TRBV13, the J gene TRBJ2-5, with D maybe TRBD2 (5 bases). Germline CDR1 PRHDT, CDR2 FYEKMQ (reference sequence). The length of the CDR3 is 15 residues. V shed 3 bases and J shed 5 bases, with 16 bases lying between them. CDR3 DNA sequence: TGTGCCAGCAGCTTTGGGTTTGAGGGCCGGGAGACCCAGTACTTC. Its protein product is CASSFGFEGRETQYF.

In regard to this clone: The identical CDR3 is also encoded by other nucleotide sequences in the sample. The CDR3 protein is CASSVGLAGGNEQFF. The CDR3 DNA reads as TGTGCCAGTAGTGTCGGACTAGCGGGAGGTAATGAGCAGTTCTTC. The genes are TRBV19 and TRBJ2-1; TRBD2 aligns across 14 bases. The CDR3 length is 15 residues. Germline lookup yields CDR1 LNHDA and CDR2 SQIVND (reference sequence). V shed 5 bases, J shed 7 bases, and the junction held 4 bases outside the gene matches.

CDR3 nucleotides: TGTGCCAGCAGCCCCGGACCGTCCCTGACCTACGAGCAGTACTTC. The encoded protein is CASSPGPSLTYEQYF. This chain uses TRBV11-3 with TRBJ2-7; D gene unclear. Trimming pared 5 bases from V and 2 bases from J, leaving 16 bases between. The CDR3 is made up of 15 amino acids. In germline, CDR1 is SGHNT, CDR2 YENEEA.

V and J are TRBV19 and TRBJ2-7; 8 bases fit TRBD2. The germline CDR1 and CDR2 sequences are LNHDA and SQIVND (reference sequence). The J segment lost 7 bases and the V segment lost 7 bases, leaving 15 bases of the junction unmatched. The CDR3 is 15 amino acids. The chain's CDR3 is CASISRVDGGGEQYF. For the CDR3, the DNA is TGTGCCAGTATATCCCGAGTGGACGGCGGGGGGGAGCAGTACTTC.